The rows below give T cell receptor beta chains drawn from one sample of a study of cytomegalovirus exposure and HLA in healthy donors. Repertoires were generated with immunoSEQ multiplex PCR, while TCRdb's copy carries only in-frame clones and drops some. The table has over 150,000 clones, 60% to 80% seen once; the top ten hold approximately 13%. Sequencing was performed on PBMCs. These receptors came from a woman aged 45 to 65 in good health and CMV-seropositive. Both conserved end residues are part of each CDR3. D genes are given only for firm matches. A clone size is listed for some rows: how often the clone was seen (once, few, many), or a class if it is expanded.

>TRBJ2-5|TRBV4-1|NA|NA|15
CASSQDPGTQETQYF
TGCGCCAGCAGCCAAGACCCGGGGACACAAGAGACCCAGTACTTC
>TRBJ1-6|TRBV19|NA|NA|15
CASTLQGQAGSPLHF
TGTGCCAGTACCCTCCAGGGACAAGCTGGTTCACCCCTCCACTTT
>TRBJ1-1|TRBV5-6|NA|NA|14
CASSLGELLTEAFF
TGTGCCAGCAGCCTAGGGGAACTCCTGACTGAAGCTTTCTTT
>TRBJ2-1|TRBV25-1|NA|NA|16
CASSESSAQGSNEQFF
TGTGCCAGCAGTGAATCCAGCGCGCAGGGGTCCAATGAGCAGTTCTTC
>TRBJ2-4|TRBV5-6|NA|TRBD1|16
CASSPDRGGTKNIQYF
TGTGCCAGCAGCCCAGACAGGGGTGGAACCAAAAACATTCAGTACTTC
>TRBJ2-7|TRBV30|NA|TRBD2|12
CAWSAGRAEQYF
TGTGCCTGGAGTGCGGGGAGGGCTGAGCAGTACTTC
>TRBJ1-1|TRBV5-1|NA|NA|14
CASSLEGGVAEAFF
TGCGCCAGCAGCTTGGAGGGGGGGGTCGCTGAAGCTTTCTTT
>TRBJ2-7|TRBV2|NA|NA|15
CASIVSPGRAHEQYF
TGTGCCAGCATTGTGTCCCCCGGCAGGGCCCACGAGCAGTACTTC
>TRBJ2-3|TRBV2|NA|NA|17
CASSDLMTGLNTDTQYF
TGTGCCAGCAGTGATCTCATGACGGGTCTTAACACAGATACGCAGTATTTT
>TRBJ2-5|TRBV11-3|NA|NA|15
CASSLGTARVETQYF
TGTGCCAGCAGCTTAGGGACGGCGAGGGTGGAGACCCAGTACTTC
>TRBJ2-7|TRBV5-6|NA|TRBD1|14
CASSPRQGRGGQYF
TGTGCCAGCAGCCCCAGACAGGGTAGAGGCGGGCAGTACTTC
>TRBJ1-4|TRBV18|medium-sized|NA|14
CASSPEGVSEKLFF
TGTGCCAGCTCACCAGAGGGGGTGAGTGAAAAACTGTTTTTT
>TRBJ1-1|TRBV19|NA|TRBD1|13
CASAGQMNTEAFF
TGTGCCAGTGCGGGACAGATGAACACTGAAGCTTTCTTT
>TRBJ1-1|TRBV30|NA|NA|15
CAWSVYSTRGTEAFF
TGTGCCTGGAGTGTATACAGTACCAGGGGCACTGAAGCTTTCTTT
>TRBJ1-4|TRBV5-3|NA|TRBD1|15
CARSGTGVTNEKLFF
TGTGCCAGAAGCGGTACAGGGGTCACTAATGAAAAACTGTTTTTT
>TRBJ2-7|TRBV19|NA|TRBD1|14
CASSIRDRIYEQYF
TGTGCCAGTAGTATCCGGGACAGAATATACGAGCAGTACTTC
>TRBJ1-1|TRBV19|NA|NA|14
CASSGGAGNTEAFF
TGTGCCAGTAGTGGGGGGGCGGGGAACACTGAAGCTTTCTTT
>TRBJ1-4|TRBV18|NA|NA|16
CASSPSGREINEKLFF
TGTGCCAGCTCACCTTCCGGACGGGAAATCAATGAAAAACTGTTTTTT
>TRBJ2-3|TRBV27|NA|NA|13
CASTVGGHGTQYF
TGTGCCAGCACCGTTGGGGGACACGGTACGCAGTATTTT
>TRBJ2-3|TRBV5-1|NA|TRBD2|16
CASSGSSGGHADTQYF
TGCGCCAGCAGCGGATCTAGCGGGGGGCACGCAGATACGCAGTATTTT
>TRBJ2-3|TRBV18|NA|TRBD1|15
CASSRTDRETDTQYF
TGTGCCAGCTCCCGCACGGACAGGGAGACAGATACGCAGTATTTT
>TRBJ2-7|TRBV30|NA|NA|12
CAWSQGFYEQYF
TGTGCCTGGAGTCAGGGCTTCTACGAGCAGTACTTC
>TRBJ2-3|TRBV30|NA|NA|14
CAWSIWGGTDTQYF
TGTGCCTGGAGTATCTGGGGGGGCACAGATACGCAGTATTTT
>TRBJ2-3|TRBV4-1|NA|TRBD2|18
CASSGERGGARSTDTQYF
TGCGCCAGCAGCGGCGAACGCGGGGGGGCCAGGAGCACAGATACGCAGTATTTT
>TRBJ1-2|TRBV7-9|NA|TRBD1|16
CASSSSGTAYHYGYTF
TGTGCCAGCAGCTCTTCCGGGACAGCTTACCACTATGGCTACACCTTC
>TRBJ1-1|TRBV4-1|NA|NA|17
CASSQETGYRVNTEAFF
TGCGCCAGCAGCCAAGAAACCGGGTACAGGGTGAACACTGAAGCTTTCTTT
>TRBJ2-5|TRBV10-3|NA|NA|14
CAISVGQGQETQYF
TGTGCCATCAGTGTAGGGCAGGGGCAAGAGACCCAGTACTTC
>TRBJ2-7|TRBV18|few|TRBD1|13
CASSPPTGFEQYF
TGTGCCAGCTCACCACCGACAGGGTTCGAGCAGTACTTC
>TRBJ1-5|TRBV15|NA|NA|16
CATSSRDTYSNQPQHF
TGTGCCACCAGCAGTCGTGACACCTATAGCAATCAGCCCCAGCATTTT
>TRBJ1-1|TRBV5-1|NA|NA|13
CASSPAGRSEAFF
TGCGCCAGCAGCCCGGCAGGGAGGTCTGAAGCTTTCTTT
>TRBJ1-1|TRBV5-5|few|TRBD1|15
CASSWATGGTTEAFF
TGTGCCAGCAGCTGGGCGACAGGGGGCACCACTGAAGCTTTCTTT
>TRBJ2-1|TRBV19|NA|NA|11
CASRRENEQFF
TGTGCCAGCAGGAGGGAAAATGAGCAGTTCTTC
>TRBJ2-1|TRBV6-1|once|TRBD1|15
CASRGQGRSYNEQFF
TGTGCCTCCAGGGGGCAGGGCCGCTCCTACAATGAGCAGTTCTTC